Listed below are T cell receptor beta chains from one sample, sequenced in a study of T cells after yellow fever vaccination. TCRdb re-called the 5' RACE reads through MiXCR, storing one row per CDR3 protein. The top ten hold around 16% of the sample, which has 450,000 to 600,000 distinct CDR3 sequences, around a sixth seen once. This specimen consisted of PBMCs, obtained more than 4 days after the first yellow fever vaccination. The receptor set was obtained from a young man who received the YFV17D yellow fever vaccine. The CDR3 runs from the conserved cysteine through the conserved F or W. Fields, in order: CDR3 DNA, CDR3 protein, clone size, V gene, J gene, D gene. A D gene is named only where the DNA matches it firmly. A clone size is listed for some rows: how often the clone was seen (once, few, many), or a class if it is expanded.

CDR3nt: TGTGCCAGCAGTTCCCCGGGTGGAGGGCAGTTCTTC; CDR3aa: CASSSPGGGQFF; abundance: once; v_gene: TRBV6-2/TRBV6-3; j_gene: TRBJ2-1; d_gene: NA
CDR3nt: TGTGCCAGCAGTAAGACAGGGGCCGCCAAAGACACTGAAGCTTTCTTT; CDR3aa: CASSKTGAAKDTEAFF; abundance: many; v_gene: TRBV6-1; j_gene: TRBJ1-1; d_gene: TRBD1
CDR3nt: TGTGCCAGCAGCTTAAAAGGGGCTGGAGCTTTCTTT; CDR3aa: CASSLKGAGAFF; abundance: NA; v_gene: TRBV7-9; j_gene: TRBJ1-1; d_gene: NA
CDR3nt: TGTGCCTGGAGGGTGTCCCTAGGAAACACCATATATTTT; CDR3aa: CAWRVSLGNTIYF; abundance: NA; v_gene: TRBV30; j_gene: TRBJ1-3; d_gene: NA
CDR3nt: TGTGCCAGCACACCCTTTTTGGGCGGGAGCTCCTACGAGCAGTACTTC; CDR3aa: CASTPFLGGSSYEQYF; abundance: many; v_gene: TRBV6-1; j_gene: TRBJ2-7; d_gene: TRBD2
CDR3nt: TGCAGCGTTGCCGAAGGGTCCGCGACAGGGAGCACAGATACGCAGTATTTT; CDR3aa: CSVAEGSATGSTDTQYF; abundance: few; v_gene: TRBV29-1; j_gene: TRBJ2-3; d_gene: TRBD1
CDR3nt: TGTGCCAGCAATTTCGGACAAGCCCATTCACCCCTCCACTTT; CDR3aa: CASNFGQAHSPLHF; abundance: few; v_gene: TRBV12-3/TRBV12-4; j_gene: TRBJ1-6; d_gene: NA
CDR3nt: TGCGCCAGCAGCACCCGACTAGCGGGCAATGAGCAGTTCTTC; CDR3aa: CASSTRLAGNEQFF; abundance: many; v_gene: TRBV5-1; j_gene: TRBJ2-1; d_gene: TRBD2
CDR3nt: TGTGCCAGCGACCTAGCGGGGGGTGGAGAGACCCAGTACTTC; CDR3aa: CASDLAGGGETQYF; abundance: NA; v_gene: TRBV2; j_gene: TRBJ2-5; d_gene: TRBD2
CDR3nt: TGTGCCAGCAGTTACGACAGGATATTTAACACTGAAGCTTTCTTT; CDR3aa: CASSYDRIFNTEAFF; abundance: NA; v_gene: TRBV6-2/TRBV6-3; j_gene: TRBJ1-1; d_gene: NA
CDR3nt: TGTGCCAGCAGCTCAAAGAAACTCGAAAATGAGCAGTTCTTC; CDR3aa: CASSSKKLENEQFF; abundance: few; v_gene: TRBV5-4; j_gene: TRBJ2-1; d_gene: NA
CDR3nt: TGCAGTGCTAGATCAGCGGGGTATTCACCCCTCCACTTT; CDR3aa: CSARSAGYSPLHF; abundance: NA; v_gene: TRBV20-1; j_gene: TRBJ1-6; d_gene: NA
CDR3nt: TGCAGTGCTAGTACAGGCCAGTCCTACGAGCAGTACTTC; CDR3aa: CSASTGQSYEQYF; abundance: NA; v_gene: TRBV20-1; j_gene: TRBJ2-7; d_gene: NA
CDR3nt: TGTGCCACCAGCAGAGATAGGTGGGATGAGCAGTTCTTC; CDR3aa: CATSRDRWDEQFF; abundance: NA; v_gene: TRBV15; j_gene: TRBJ2-1; d_gene: NA
CDR3nt: TGTGCCAGCAGCTCCGGACCCCTCCACGAGACCCAGTACTTC; CDR3aa: CASSSGPLHETQYF; abundance: NA; v_gene: TRBV5-6; j_gene: TRBJ2-5; d_gene: NA
CDR3nt: TGTGCCGCCCAAAAGCCTAGCGGGGGGACCTCGCGCGTGTATTTT; CDR3aa: CAAQKPSGGTSRVYF; abundance: NA; v_gene: TRBV28; j_gene: TRBJ2-3; d_gene: TRBD2
CDR3nt: TGTGCCAGCAGTAGATTGGGACAGGGGATTGAGACCCAGTACTTC; CDR3aa: CASSRLGQGIETQYF; abundance: NA; v_gene: TRBV6-1; j_gene: TRBJ2-5; d_gene: TRBD1
CDR3nt: TGTGCCAGCAGTTTGACAGGCGGGTCACCCCTCCACTTT; CDR3aa: CASSLTGGSPLHF; abundance: many; v_gene: TRBV12-3/TRBV12-4; j_gene: TRBJ1-6; d_gene: NA
CDR3nt: TGTGCCATCAGTGATGGGGGGTTGGGCACAGATACGCAGTATTTT; CDR3aa: CAISDGGLGTDTQYF; abundance: NA; v_gene: TRBV10-3; j_gene: TRBJ2-3; d_gene: NA
CDR3nt: TGTGCCAGCAGCCCCGGGCTCGGAAACATTCAGTACTTC; CDR3aa: CASSPGLGNIQYF; abundance: NA; v_gene: TRBV5-6; j_gene: TRBJ2-4; d_gene: NA
CDR3nt: TGTGCCAGCAGGTTCCGGGGACCCGAGGAGGAGCAGTTCTTC; CDR3aa: CASRFRGPEEEQFF; abundance: NA; v_gene: TRBV7-9; j_gene: TRBJ2-1; d_gene: NA
CDR3nt: TGTGCCAGCAGCTTAGGCCTAGCGGTTCAGACAGATACGCAGTATTTT; CDR3aa: CASSLGLAVQTDTQYF; abundance: many; v_gene: TRBV7-2; j_gene: TRBJ2-3; d_gene: TRBD2
CDR3nt: TGTGCCAGTAGTGGGGGGCGCGGACAGCCCCAGCATTTT; CDR3aa: CASSGGRGQPQHF; abundance: NA; v_gene: TRBV19; j_gene: TRBJ1-5; d_gene: NA
CDR3nt: TGCGCCAGCAGCCAAGCGACGGGACAGGGGGTTAATTCACCCCTCCACTTT; CDR3aa: CASSQATGQGVNSPLHF; abundance: NA; v_gene: TRBV4-1; j_gene: TRBJ1-6; d_gene: TRBD1
CDR3nt: TGTGCCAGCAGCCAAGACCCCCTCGACCCGGTGGATACGCAGTATTTT; CDR3aa: CASSQDPLDPVDTQYF; abundance: few; v_gene: TRBV14; j_gene: TRBJ2-3; d_gene: NA
CDR3nt: TGCAGTGCTAGAGCTGGTTGGACTAGCGGGGGGGGCTATGAGCAGTTCTTC; CDR3aa: CSARAGWTSGGGYEQFF; abundance: NA; v_gene: TRBV20-1; j_gene: TRBJ2-1; d_gene: TRBD2
CDR3nt: TGTGCCAGCAGTGGCAGTGGAAACACCATATATTTT; CDR3aa: CASSGSGNTIYF; abundance: many; v_gene: TRBV6-5; j_gene: TRBJ1-3; d_gene: NA
CDR3nt: TGTGCCAGCAGCCAGCGGCGGGGCTCTAGGACAGATACGCAGTATTTT; CDR3aa: CASSQRRGSRTDTQYF; abundance: few; v_gene: TRBV4-2; j_gene: TRBJ2-3; d_gene: NA
CDR3nt: TGTGCCAGCAGACTCTGGGGAACGGGCCAGCCCCAGCATTTT; CDR3aa: CASRLWGTGQPQHF; abundance: NA; v_gene: TRBV12-3/TRBV12-4; j_gene: TRBJ1-5; d_gene: NA
CDR3nt: TGTGCCAGCAGCCAAGATCACCCCGGGATAATGAGTAAAGGCTATGGCTACACCTTC; CDR3aa: CASSQDHPGIMSKGYGYTF; abundance: NA; v_gene: TRBV3-1; j_gene: TRBJ1-2; d_gene: NA
CDR3nt: TGTGCCAGCAGCCCGGGGCAGAGCGGGACCCAGTACTTC; CDR3aa: CASSPGQSGTQYF; abundance: many; v_gene: TRBV7-2; j_gene: TRBJ2-5; d_gene: NA
CDR3nt: TGTGCCAGCGCCCGGGCTAGCGGGGGCCACGTCCAAGAGACCCAGTACTTC; CDR3aa: CASARASGGHVQETQYF; abundance: few; v_gene: TRBV9; j_gene: TRBJ2-5; d_gene: TRBD2
CDR3nt: TGTGCCAGCAGCCGAAGGGACAGATCCGAGCAGTACTTC; CDR3aa: CASSRRDRSEQYF; abundance: NA; v_gene: TRBV5-6; j_gene: TRBJ2-7; d_gene: TRBD1
CDR3nt: TGTGCCAGCAGCTATGTAGGGACAGCCAACTCTGGGGCCAACGTCCTGACTTTC; CDR3aa: CASSYVGTANSGANVLTF; abundance: many; v_gene: TRBV11-2; j_gene: TRBJ2-6; d_gene: TRBD1
CDR3nt: TGTGCCAGCAGCTGGGGGGGGAGGGATACGCAGTATTTT; CDR3aa: CASSWGGRDTQYF; abundance: few; v_gene: TRBV7-2; j_gene: TRBJ2-3; d_gene: TRBD2
CDR3nt: TGTGCCAGCAGCTCCCCCGGTGGGAACCTCGCTGGGGCCAACGTCCTGACTTTC; CDR3aa: CASSSPGGNLAGANVLTF; abundance: few; v_gene: TRBV11-2; j_gene: TRBJ2-6; d_gene: NA
CDR3nt: TGTGCCAGCAGTCTCCGCCCCCTAGCGGGGGGGCCCTACAATGAGCCGTTCTTC; CDR3aa: CASSLRPLAGGPYNEPFF; abundance: NA; v_gene: TRBV12-3/TRBV12-4; j_gene: TRBJ2-1; d_gene: TRBD2
CDR3nt: TGTGCCAGCAGCTTGGCCTACTTAAATGAGCAGTTCTTC; CDR3aa: CASSLAYLNEQFF; abundance: NA; v_gene: TRBV5-6; j_gene: TRBJ2-1; d_gene: NA
CDR3nt: TGCGCCAGCAGCTTGGTACCCAAAGGGCTTGGGGGCTACACCTTC; CDR3aa: CASSLVPKGLGGYTF; abundance: NA; v_gene: TRBV5-1; j_gene: TRBJ1-2; d_gene: NA
CDR3nt: TGTGCCAGCAGCTTAGGGACTAGCGGATACACCGGGGAGCTGTTTTTT; CDR3aa: CASSLGTSGYTGELFF; abundance: few; v_gene: TRBV7-3; j_gene: TRBJ2-2; d_gene: TRBD2
CDR3nt: TGTGCCAGCAGCAGGCCGACAGGGGGCACAGATACGCAGTATTTT; CDR3aa: CASSRPTGGTDTQYF; abundance: few; v_gene: TRBV21-1; j_gene: TRBJ2-3; d_gene: NA
CDR3nt: TGTGCCAGCACCACCATAGGTGGCGGGGGACAATACGAGCAGTACTTC; CDR3aa: CASTTIGGGGQYEQYF; abundance: few; v_gene: TRBV27; j_gene: TRBJ2-7; d_gene: NA
CDR3nt: TGCAGTGCTAGAGACCTAGATGAACCTGAAGCTTTCTTT; CDR3aa: CSARDLDEPEAFF; abundance: few; v_gene: TRBV20-1; j_gene: TRBJ1-1; d_gene: NA
CDR3nt: TGCAGTGCTCCGGGGGACGGGAATGAAAAACTGTTTTTT; CDR3aa: CSAPGDGNEKLFF; abundance: NA; v_gene: TRBV20-1; j_gene: TRBJ1-4; d_gene: NA